The entry below gives a single T cell receptor beta chain sequence along with its context. The antigen is undetermined. PCR was performed using 60 Vbeta and 13 Jbeta primers. TCRdb's table, derived via immunoSEQ multiplex PCR, lists solely in-frame clones and lacks some. Here the sample spans around 120,000 clones, around three quarters being singletons. These data come from a study of cytomegalovirus exposure and HLA in healthy donors. Points from the study as a whole: Previously analyzed data showed that most TCR beta V segments were productive at a frequency of about 87% or about 30%. Later analysis suggested most CMV-associated TCR beta chains were HLA-restricted.

V was clipped by 5 bases and J by 5 bases, with 5 bases between them. This CDR3 region has 11 residues. Germline CDR1 is SGHAT and CDR2 is FQNNGV. The sequenced sample was PBMCs. The rearrangement uses TRBV11-2 and TRBJ2-3; the D is unclear. This receptor was obtained from a woman aged 40 to 50 in good health and CMV-seropositive. The CDR3 loop is CASSRGDTQYF. CDR3 sequence (DNA): TGTGCCAGCAGCCGAGGAGATACGCAGTATTTT.